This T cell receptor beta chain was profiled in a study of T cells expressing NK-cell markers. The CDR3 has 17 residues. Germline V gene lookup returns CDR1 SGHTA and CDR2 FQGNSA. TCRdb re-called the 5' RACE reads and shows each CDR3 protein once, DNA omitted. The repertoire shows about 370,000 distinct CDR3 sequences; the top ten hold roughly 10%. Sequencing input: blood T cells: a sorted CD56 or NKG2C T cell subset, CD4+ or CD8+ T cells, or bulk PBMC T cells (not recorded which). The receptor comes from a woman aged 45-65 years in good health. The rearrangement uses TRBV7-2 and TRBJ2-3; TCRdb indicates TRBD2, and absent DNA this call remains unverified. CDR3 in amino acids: CASSLASVSAFTDTQYF.